This T cell receptor (beta chain) was identified during a study of beta chain features in type 1 diabetes. Whole-study findings and limits: Patients' naive, central memory and regulatory TCRB repertoires appeared more alike than those of healthy donors.

On this clone itself: Its antigen is currently unknown.

Looked up from germline, CDR1 is SGHRS and CDR2 is YFSETQ. The CDR3 is 15 residues long. Unmatched junction bases numbered 5, after V lost 3 bases and J lost 3 bases. The whole isolated RNA underwent reverse transcription, so sequencing captured expressed TCRB transcripts. The data were produced by immunoSEQ multiplex PCR, yet TCRdb's version contains in-frame clones alone and is incomplete. The sample has fewer than 200,000 clones; 13% are singletons. This receptor was taken from a woman aged 18-35 years in good health. Sequencing used central memory CD4+ T cells from blood. The chain carries TRBV5-1 and TRBJ1-1; 10 bases line up with TRBD1. The CDR3 loop reads CASSSDRGTDTEAFF. CDR3 DNA: TGCGCCAGCAGCTCGGACAGGGGGACGGACACTGAAGCTTTCTTT.